A single T cell receptor (beta chain) is shown here with its context. Its antigen remains unidentified. The data were taken from a study of vaccination effects on CD4 cells after COVID-19. Study-level background: A median of 72 days separated the second dose and sampling.

J was trimmed by 4 bases and V by 3 bases; bases with no gene match: 7. CDR1 is SGHTA and CDR2 is FQGNSA in the germline V gene. The length of the CDR3 is 16 residues. Peptide-pool stimulation followed by sequencing identified expanded antigen-specific CD4+ clonotypes in the ViraFEST assay. After more than 8 days in culture, the CD4+ T cells were isolated. Participants were given two doses of BNT162b2 or mRNA-1273 vaccine. The culture medium for a few million PBMC per well included 10 IU/ml IL-2 and around 9.8 ug/ml peptides. Overall study findings and caveats: Marked clonal contraction of infection- and vaccine-induced clones was seen late after vaccination.

TCRdb's table, derived via immunoSEQ multiplex PCR, lists solely in-frame clones and lacks some. The table records approximately 28,000 clones, roughly 80% of them present only once. The chain couples TRBV7-2 to TRBJ1-2; TRBD1 agrees at 11 bases. This specimen was CD4+ T cells from PBMCs cultured with SARS-CoV-2 spike peptides, taken after COVID-19 vaccination. The clonotype originates from a human donor who received a COVID-19 vaccine. Some clones in this sample may be carry-over from other donors' samples. The DNA for the CDR3 is TGTGCCAGCAGCTTTGGGGACAGGGGGGTCGCCTATGGCTACACCTTC. It yields the protein CASSFGDRGVAYGYTF.